A selection of T cell receptor beta chains follows, all from one sample in a study of control samples from healthy donors and cancer patients. The data were produced by immunoSEQ multiplex PCR, yet TCRdb's version contains in-frame clones alone and is incomplete. The sample consists of 390,000 or so clones, around nine tenths of them appearing once. The sample was PBMCs. The source of these receptors is a man aged 35 to 55 with head and neck cancer. The conserved cysteine and the conserved F or W are not part of the CDR3 here. The order of the fields is J gene, V gene, CDR3 protein.

j_gene: TRBJ1-1; v_gene: TRBV5-1; CDR3aa: ASSGSQGLNTEAF
j_gene: TRBJ2-7; v_gene: TRBV5-1; CDR3aa: ASSVGQSYEQY
j_gene: TRBJ2-7; v_gene: TRBV27; CDR3aa: ASTPTGGVYEQY
j_gene: TRBJ2-5; v_gene: TRBV28; CDR3aa: ASSSRTGRGQETQY
j_gene: TRBJ2-1; v_gene: TRBV10-1; CDR3aa: ASSESSIDEQF
j_gene: TRBJ2-2; v_gene: TRBV24-1; CDR3aa: ATSEPTGGELF
j_gene: TRBJ1-1; v_gene: TRBV6-6; CDR3aa: ASRGVQMNTEAF
j_gene: TRBJ2-3; v_gene: TRBV11-2; CDR3aa: ASSYWTGGSADTQY
j_gene: TRBJ1-1; v_gene: TRBV2; CDR3aa: ASSELNTEAF
j_gene: TRBJ2-1; v_gene: TRBV10-3; CDR3aa: AIRVTGTSGSNEQF
j_gene: TRBJ2-1; v_gene: TRBV7-8; CDR3aa: ASSLGALSSYNEQF
j_gene: TRBJ1-1; v_gene: TRBV7-3; CDR3aa: ASSSSDRGDSEAF
j_gene: TRBJ2-7; v_gene: TRBV10-3; CDR3aa: AISESGSVDRILGEQY
j_gene: TRBJ1-2; v_gene: TRBV7-2; CDR3aa: ASSRGGNYGYT
j_gene: TRBJ1-1; v_gene: TRBV5-1; CDR3aa: ASSYGKNTEAF
j_gene: TRBJ1-2; v_gene: TRBV6-5; CDR3aa: ASSYGGSYGYT
j_gene: TRBJ2-3; v_gene: TRBV7-3; CDR3aa: ASRVGTSGGAGTQY
j_gene: TRBJ2-1; v_gene: TRBV9; CDR3aa: ASSPEWGSYNEQF
j_gene: TRBJ1-2; v_gene: TRBV7-2; CDR3aa: ASSTGGTSNYGYT
j_gene: TRBJ2-6; v_gene: TRBV3-1/TRBV3-2; CDR3aa: ASSQTLISSGANVLT
j_gene: TRBJ1-5; v_gene: TRBV6-1; CDR3aa: ASSDGLGSPRGNQPQH
j_gene: TRBJ2-7; v_gene: TRBV12-3/TRBV12-4; CDR3aa: ASSRLAGYEQY
j_gene: TRBJ1-1; v_gene: TRBV6-6; CDR3aa: ASTLTGETEAF
j_gene: TRBJ1-5; v_gene: TRBV7-2; CDR3aa: ASSSRGGGSNQPQH
j_gene: TRBJ2-2; v_gene: TRBV15; CDR3aa: ATSTRVRFGITNTGELF
j_gene: TRBJ2-3; v_gene: TRBV5-1; CDR3aa: ASSQRQGLNTDTQY
j_gene: TRBJ2-7; v_gene: TRBV9; CDR3aa: ASSAPGGGGEQY
j_gene: TRBJ2-7; v_gene: TRBV13; CDR3aa: ASTLAGGLEQY
j_gene: TRBJ2-7; v_gene: TRBV14; CDR3aa: ASSPNTPRVGHEQY
j_gene: TRBJ2-7; v_gene: TRBV20-1; CDR3aa: SASVSGGSYEQY
j_gene: TRBJ1-4; v_gene: TRBV28; CDR3aa: ASQGGGEGEKLF
j_gene: TRBJ2-5; v_gene: TRBV30; CDR3aa: AWTQDVGQETQY
j_gene: TRBJ2-2; v_gene: TRBV6-5; CDR3aa: AVPGQGRVGGELF
j_gene: TRBJ2-1; v_gene: TRBV11-2; CDR3aa: ASSLNLAGNNEQF
j_gene: TRBJ2-7; v_gene: TRBV5-6; CDR3aa: ASSLGQGAREQY
j_gene: TRBJ2-5; v_gene: TRBV7-9; CDR3aa: ASSSFTPQETQY
j_gene: TRBJ1-2; v_gene: TRBV11-2; CDR3aa: ASSPLTGQRNYGYT
j_gene: TRBJ2-3; v_gene: TRBV12-5; CDR3aa: ASGLFQGRTDTQY
j_gene: TRBJ2-1; v_gene: TRBV3-1/TRBV3-2; CDR3aa: ASTHHTGINEQF
j_gene: TRBJ2-4; v_gene: TRBV30; CDR3aa: ACTFGVFSGIQY
j_gene: TRBJ1-2; v_gene: TRBV7-2; CDR3aa: ASSYRPGRRGYT
j_gene: TRBJ2-2; v_gene: TRBV5-1; CDR3aa: ASSLGQSGELF
j_gene: TRBJ2-2; v_gene: TRBV6-5; CDR3aa: ASNPRGTNTGELF
j_gene: TRBJ2-1; v_gene: TRBV20-1; CDR3aa: SASAGGRLGNEQF
j_gene: TRBJ1-4; v_gene: TRBV18; CDR3aa: ASSGQFNEKLF
j_gene: TRBJ2-2; v_gene: TRBV4-1; CDR3aa: ASSTRTSGGGGELF
j_gene: TRBJ1-4; v_gene: TRBV27; CDR3aa: ASSTQGGNEKLF
j_gene: TRBJ1-2; v_gene: TRBV19; CDR3aa: ASSNRVGYT
j_gene: TRBJ2-7; v_gene: TRBV20-1; CDR3aa: SAPRGYEQY
j_gene: TRBJ2-3; v_gene: TRBV5-1; CDR3aa: ASSTFDGSTDTQY